The 6 T cell receptor beta chains below were found in one sample sequenced in a study of blood T cell repertoires in COVID-19. Some clones are missing from TCRdb's copy, which holds only in-frame ones; the method was immunoSEQ multiplex PCR. The table includes 200,000 to 250,000 clones, approximately 90% detected once. Sequenced input: peripheral blood. The receptor source for this set is a woman younger than 35 who had recovered from COVID-19.

A few counts support this clone. J is TRBJ1-1 and V is TRBV2, with D unresolved. Germline V gene lookup returns CDR1 SNHLY and CDR2 FYNNEI. This CDR3 has 14 amino acids. Trimming pared 0 bases from V and 6 bases from J, leaving 11 bases between. The CDR3 region has the DNA TGTGCCAGCAGTGAAGCGCGGGCCCTGGCTGAAGCTTTCTTT. It codes for CASSEARALAEAFF.

V and J are TRBV7-9 and TRBJ1-1; TRBD1 aligns across 9 bases. The CDR3 totals 14 residues. Germline V gene lookup returns CDR1 SEHNR and CDR2 FQNEAQ (reference sequence). The V and J ends lost 6 bases and 10 bases, in that order; junction bases with no gene match: 12. The CDR3: CASREQGAPPSAFF. Written as DNA, the CDR3 is TGTGCCAGCAGGGAACAGGGGGCTCCTCCTTCAGCTTTCTTT. Together with reference TRBV7-9 and TRBJ1-1, the CDR3 gives the full variable domain: DTGVSQNPRHKITKRGQNVTFRCDPISEHNRLYWYRQTLGQGPEFLTYFQNEAQLEKSRLLSDRFSAERPKGSFSTLEIQRTEQGDSAMYLCASREQGAPPSAFFGQGTRLTVV.

This clone was recorded only once. CDR3 DNA: TGCGCCAGCAGCTTGGACAGGCCAAGCACAGATACGCAGTATTTT. It yields the protein CASSLDRPSTDTQYF. The chain joins TRBV5-1 to TRBJ2-3; tentative D call: TRBD1 (5 bases). The CDR3 spans 15 residues. Looked up from germline, CDR1 is SGHRS and CDR2 is YFSETQ. Trimming took 0 bases from V and 0 from J, leaving 8 bases between them.

The rearrangement uses TRBV30 and TRBJ1-1; D not resolved. The CDR3 loop spans 13 amino acids. Germline V gives CDR1 GTSNPN, CDR2 SVGIG (reference sequence). V lost 2 bases, J lost 3 bases, and 10 bases lay in between. The CDR3 spells CAWSTRAYTEAFF. Written as DNA, the CDR3 is TGTGCCTGGAGTACCCGCGCCTACACTGAAGCTTTCTTT.

The chain employs TRBV20-1 and TRBJ1-1, with no clear D. Trimming pared 3 bases from V and 0 bases from J, leaving 2 bases between. The CDR3 runs to 11 residues. CDR1 is DFQATT, CDR2 SNEGSKA, per germline (reference sequence). As DNA, the CDR3 is TGCAGTGCTAGCATGAACACTGAAGCTTTCTTT. Protein product: CSASMNTEAFF.

There are a few counts of this clone. The V and J genes are TRBV4-3 and TRBJ1-1, with a tentative D call TRBD1 (6 bases). V was cut by 3 bases and J by 5 bases, with 13 bases left in between. CDR3 size: 14 residues. Per the germline V gene, CDR1 is LGHNA and CDR2 is YSLEER. Written as DNA, the CDR3 is TGCGCCAGCAGCCAGGGGGCAAAAGGAACTGAAGCTTTCTTT. It yields the protein CASSQGAKGTEAFF.